This T cell receptor (beta chain) was obtained from a study of chemoradiotherapy in HPV16-positive cancers. Study findings and constraints: HPV-responsive T-cell expansion during chemoradiotherapy was linked to improved recurrence-free survival in HPV16-positive patients.

As to this clone: Its target is unknown.

Method: immunoSEQ multiplex PCR; TCRdb's copy keeps in-frame clones and lacks some. This table has about 15,000 clones, around 90% appearing once. The germline gives CDR1 MGHRA, CDR2 YSYEKL. Trimming shortened V by 1 base and J by 4 bases, and 7 bases separated the two germline ends. The CDR3 loop spans 13 amino acids. This rearrangement joins TRBV4-1 to TRBJ1-1; D uncertain. The specimen comprised blood, sampled from a patient who underwent chemoradiotherapy. The sequence came from a human donor with HPV-associated anogenital cancer. CDR3 sequence: CASSQGGITEAFF. The CDR3 nucleotides read TGCGCCAGCAGCCAAGGAGGGATCACTGAAGCTTTCTTT.